These 25 T cell receptor beta chains were all obtained from the same sample, sequenced in a study of cytomegalovirus exposure and HLA in healthy donors. 60 Vbeta and 13 Jbeta primers were used in PCR. Data came from immunoSEQ multiplex PCR; TCRdb stores just in-frame clones and leaves some out. The sample has about 90,000 clones; approximately 71% are singletons. Material for sequencing was PBMCs. Every receptor here comes from a young woman in good health and CMV-seropositive.

A few counts support this clone. An end of the junction differs from the germline gene, which may be a read error. V and J are TRBV9 and TRBJ1-6; D unclear. Germline V lookup: CDR1 SGDLS, CDR2 YYNGEE. The CDR3 consists of 12 residues. In DNA form, the CDR3 reads TGTGCCAGCGGAGACGGGAATTCACCCCTCCTCTTT. It is translated as CASGDGNSPLLF.

This chain connects TRBV29-1 to TRBJ2-1; 7 bases match TRBD2. Losses at the gene ends were 4 bases for V and 0 bases for J; bases not matched to a gene: 9. The germline CDR1 and CDR2 sequences are SQVTM and ANQGSEA. This CDR3 is built from 16 residues. CDR3 DNA sequence: TGCAGCGTTGTACTTGGGCGGGAGTCCTCCTACAATGAGCAGTTCTTC. Residues: CSVVLGRESSYNEQFF.

This clone was detected a few times. J is TRBJ2-1 and V is TRBV7-2; 9 bases agree with TRBD2. Germline CDR1 reads SGHTA; CDR2 reads FQGNSA. The CDR3 has 15 amino acids. The junction had 4 bases not matched to a gene; V was cut back by 5 bases and J by 2 bases. The CDR3 DNA follows: TGTGCCAGCAGCCAGCGGGGGGATCCCTACAATGAGCAGTTCTTC. It translates to CASSQRGDPYNEQFF.

The V gene is TRBV5-1, the J gene TRBJ1-2, with D perhaps TRBD1 (6 bases). The V end lost 0 bases, the J end lost 4 bases, and 10 bases lay between the germline ends. The CDR3 runs 14 residues. CDR1 is SGHRS and CDR2 is YFSETQ in the germline V gene. The DNA for the CDR3 is TGCGCCAGCAGCTTGGAGGGACACACCTATGGCTACACCTTC. It yields the protein CASSLEGHTYGYTF.

The gene calls are TRBV5-1 and TRBJ2-7, with 14 bases identical to TRBD2. The CDR3 loop spans 15 amino acids. CDR1 is SGHRS, CDR2 YFSETQ, per germline. J gave up 3 bases and V 4 bases, and 3 bases lay outside the gene matches. CDR3 sequence reads: CASSAGTSGGYEQYF. CDR3 nucleotides: TGCGCCAGCAGCGCCGGGACTAGCGGGGGCTACGAGCAGTACTTC.

The genes are TRBV6-6 and TRBJ1-1, with D possibly TRBD1 on 6 matching bases. V lost 2 bases, J lost 0 bases, and 10 bases lay in between. Germline V lookup: CDR1 MNHNY, CDR2 SVGAGI (reference sequence). The CDR3 extends over 15 amino acids. The CDR3 nucleotides read TGTGCCAGCAGTTACCGGGGGGGGCTGAACACTGAAGCTTTCTTT. Translating it yields CASSYRGGLNTEAFF.

The chain combines TRBV4-3 with TRBJ2-1, with 11 bases that match TRBD2. The junction had 5 bases not matched to a gene; V was cut back by 1 base and J by 6 bases. This CDR3 spans 16 amino acids. CDR1 and CDR2 from the germline V gene are LGHNA and YSLEER. CDR3 amino acids: CASSQGPTSGVNEQFF. The CDR3 DNA follows: TGCGCCAGCAGCCAAGGACCGACTAGCGGGGTCAATGAGCAGTTCTTC.

The V call is TRBV19, the J call TRBJ2-5; the match to TRBD1 covers 7 bases. The DNA end is a closer match to TRBJ2-7, so the J assignment may be wrong. This CDR3 has 14 amino acids. Germline values: CDR1 LNHDA, CDR2 SQIVND (reference sequence). The CDR3 sequence is CASSLTGVSNEQYF. In nucleotides, the CDR3 is TGTGCCAGTAGTCTAACAGGGGTTTCGAACGAGCAGTACTTC.

V usage is TRBV4-1 and J usage is TRBJ1-2, with D perhaps TRBD1 (6 bases). There are 15 residues in the CDR3. From germline, CDR1 is MGHRA and CDR2 YSYEKL. Trimming removed 1 base at V and 3 bases at J, with 12 bases between. The CDR3 DNA is TGCGCCAGCAGCCAAGTAGCCTCAGGGGACTATGGCTACACCTTC. This codes for CASSQVASGDYGYTF.

CDR3 nucleotide sequence: TGTGCCAGCAGTCTGTACAGGGGGCGAACTGAAGCTTTCTTT. It encodes CASSLYRGRTEAFF. The rearrangement links TRBV28 to TRBJ1-1, with 9 bases that match TRBD1. The CDR3 totals 14 residues. Germline lookup yields CDR1 MDHEN and CDR2 SYDVKM. The ends lost 5 bases at V and 5 bases at J; junction bases unmatched: 6.

The chain joins TRBV28 to TRBJ1-6; 8 bases match TRBD1. The CDR3 runs to 14 residues. With V trimmed by 5 bases and J by 9 bases, 6 bases remained unmatched. The V gene's germline CDR1 is MDHEN and CDR2 SYDVKM. The CDR3 DNA reads as TGTGCCAGCAGTGAAAGACAGGGGATTTCACCCCTCCACTTT. Translation: CASSERQGISPLHF.

This clone has a handful of counts. The chain employs TRBV7-2 and TRBJ2-5; TRBD2 is a possible D gene (6 bases). Germline CDR1 and CDR2: SGHTA and FQGNSA. The CDR3 covers 15 residues. Trimming left V 1 base short and J 5 bases short, with 14 bases between. The CDR3, as DNA: TGTGCCAGCAGCTTAGTGTCTAGCGTGATCGAGACCCAGTACTTC. Translation gives CASSLVSSVIETQYF. The variable domain in full, with the rest retrieved from reference TRBV7-2 and TRBJ2-5, is GAGVSQSPSNKVTEKGKDVELRCDPISGHTALYWYRQSLGQGLEFLIYFQGNSAPDKSGLPSDRFSAERTGGSVSTLTIQRTQQEDSAVYLCASSLVSSVIETQYFGPGTRLLVL.

V gene TRBV15 combines with J gene TRBJ1-4; possible D gene TRBD1, 5 bases. Germline loops: CDR1 LNHNV, CDR2 YYDKDF (reference sequence). With 3 bases removed from V and 3 bases from J, the gap between germline ends came to 14 bases. This CDR3 is 16 amino acids long. This chain's CDR3 is CATSSPGRGANEKLFF. The CDR3, as DNA: TGTGCCACCAGCAGCCCCGGGAGGGGAGCTAATGAAAAACTGTTTTTT. The full variable domain, with the rest looked up from reference TRBV15 and TRBJ1-4, is DAMVIQNPRYQVTQFGKPVTLSCSQTLNHNVMYWYQQKSSQAPKLLFHYYDKDFNNEADTPDNFQSRRPNTSFCFLDIRSPGLGDTAMYLCATSSPGRGANEKLFFGSGTQLSVL.

This clone was seen a handful of times. The V call is TRBV29-1, the J call TRBJ1-4; D may be TRBD1 (5 bases). Germline CDR1 reads SQVTM; CDR2 reads ANQGSEA. V shed 4 bases and J shed 7 bases, with 10 bases lying between them. This CDR3 has 12 amino acids. CDR3 in DNA: TGCAGCGTTGGGGGACTTCGTGAAAAACTGTTTTTT. It translates to CSVGGLREKLFF.

This clone was recorded only once. This rearrangement joins TRBV2 to TRBJ1-5; TRBD1 agrees at 7 bases. J gave up 3 bases and V 8 bases, and 7 bases lay outside the gene matches. The CDR3 has 14 amino acids. Per the germline V gene, CDR1 is SNHLY and CDR2 is FYNNEI. The CDR3 DNA reads as TGTGCCAGCGGGGGACAGCGTTTCAATCAGCCCCAGCATTTT. This translates into CASGGQRFNQPQHF.

This clone was observed a handful of times. The V gene is TRBV6-5, the J gene TRBJ1-1; TRBD1 is a possible D gene (6 bases). There are 14 residues in the CDR3. Trimming left V 5 bases short and J 11 bases short, with 21 bases between. Germline lookup yields CDR1 MNHEY and CDR2 SVGAGI. CDR3 in amino acids: CASSNRDKFVSAFF. The CDR3, as DNA: TGTGCCAGCAGTAACCGGGACAAATTTGTTTCGGCTTTCTTT.

This chain links TRBV28 with TRBJ2-7; TRBD2 aligns across 10 bases. Germline-derived CDR1 and CDR2 are MDHEN and SYDVKM. CDR3 length: 15 residues. Trimming at V came to 6 bases and at J to 1 base, leaving 6 bases not matched to a gene. The CDR3 protein is CASRTTSGSSYEQYF. DNA for the CDR3: TGTGCCAGCAGAACGACTAGCGGGTCTTCCTACGAGCAGTACTTC.

The J gene is TRBJ2-5, the V gene TRBV4-1; TRBD2 matches 7 bases. The CDR3 extends over 16 amino acids. V lost 2 bases, J lost 1 base, and 7 bases stayed unmatched. Germline V gives CDR1 MGHRA, CDR2 YSYEKL. The CDR3 loop is CASSQLGGGGQETQYF. CDR3 bases: TGCGCCAGCAGCCAATTGGGCGGGGGAGGCCAAGAGACCCAGTACTTC.

This clone was found a few times. V is TRBV9 and J is TRBJ2-2, with TRBD1 identical over 8 bases. V lost 3 bases, J lost 7 bases, and 8 bases stayed unmatched. The germline V gene encodes CDR1 SGDLS and CDR2 YYNGEE. The CDR3 is made up of 15 amino acids. The DNA for the CDR3 is TGTGCCAGCAGCGCGTCTCAGGGGGCCGACGGGGAGCTGTTTTTT. Its protein is CASSASQGADGELFF. Using reference TRBV9 and TRBJ2-2 for the parts outside the CDR3, the full variable domain is DSGVTQTPKHLITATGQRVTLRCSPRSGDLSVYWYQQSLDQGLQFLIQYYNGEERAKGNILERFSAQQFPDLHSELNLSSLELGDSALYFCASSASQGADGELFFGEGSRLTVL.

The J gene is TRBJ1-2, the V gene TRBV27; 8 bases are shared with TRBD1. Germline CDR1 MNHEY, CDR2 SMNVEV (reference sequence). Unmatched junction bases numbered 4, after V lost 6 bases and J lost 4 bases. There are 13 residues in the CDR3. CDR3 sequence reads: CASRTDRAYGYTF. DNA of the CDR3: TGTGCCAGCAGGACGGACAGGGCCTATGGCTACACCTTC.

This clone was detected a few times. The gene calls are TRBV7-3 and TRBJ1-2; 7 nucleotides match TRBD1. Per the germline V gene, CDR1 is SGHTA and CDR2 is FQGTGA. This CDR3 has 15 residues. With V trimmed by 5 bases and J by 6 bases, 12 bases remained unmatched. The CDR3 region is CASSKVDRAEDGYTF. The CDR3 nucleotides are TGTGCCAGCAGCAAAGTCGACAGGGCGGAGGATGGCTACACCTTC.

Judged by abundance, this clone is medium-sized. V is TRBV5-8 and J is TRBJ1-1, with a weak D call TRBD1 (5 bases). Trimming stripped 3 bases from V and 5 bases from J, with 14 bases between. Germline-derived CDR1 and CDR2 are SGHTS and YDEGEE. CDR3 size: 14 residues. CDR3 sequence: CASSWVGGGTEAFF. In DNA, the CDR3 is TGTGCCAGCAGCTGGGTGGGGGGAGGTACTGAAGCTTTCTTT.

The chain joins TRBV7-2 to TRBJ1-2; 8 positions match TRBD1. This CDR3 comprises 14 residues. V lost 5 bases and J lost 8; bases outside the gene matches: 10. The germline V gene has CDR1 SGHTA and CDR2 FQGNSA. The CDR3 loop is CASSPLGQGLGYTF. The CDR3 DNA sequence: TGTGCCAGCAGCCCCTTAGGACAGGGTCTAGGCTACACCTTC.

The chain recombines TRBV7-3 with TRBJ2-1; 10 bases are a match to TRBD2. Germline assignment: CDR1 SGHTA and CDR2 FQGTGA. The V segment lost 2 bases and the J segment 4 bases; nucleotides outside the gene matches: 11. The CDR3 spans 18 residues. This CDR3 is CASSLFSPTSGIYNEQFF. The CDR3 region has the DNA TGTGCCAGCAGCTTATTTAGCCCCACTAGCGGGATTTACAATGAGCAGTTCTTC.

The rearrangement links TRBV28 to TRBJ2-2; D is uncertain. The CDR3 length is 14 residues. Germline V gene lookup returns CDR1 MDHEN and CDR2 SYDVKM. With 8 bases removed from V and 1 base from J, the gap between germline ends came to 11 bases. CDR3: CASRLSGNTGELFF. CDR3 DNA: TGTGCCAGCCGCCTCTCAGGGAACACCGGGGAGCTGTTTTTT.